A single sample gave rise to the 12 T cell receptor beta chains below, sequenced in a study of blood T cell repertoires in COVID-19. Data came from immunoSEQ multiplex PCR; TCRdb stores just in-frame clones and leaves some out. The sample records hundreds of thousands of clones, 85% to 95% being singletons. The sequencing input was PBMCs or T cells enriched from blood (not recorded which). All receptors come from a woman aged 18-30 years who had recovered from COVID-19.

The gene calls are TRBV11-3 and TRBJ1-1; D unclear. Trimming removed 5 bases from V and 1 base from J, with 23 bases in between. There are 18 residues in the CDR3. CDR1 is SGHNT and CDR2 is YENEEA in the germline V gene. This CDR3 reads CASSTISRYGVGNTEAFF. The CDR3, as DNA: TGTGCCAGCAGCACCATATCCCGGTACGGGGTGGGGAACACTGAAGCTTTCTTT.

This clone turned up a few times. The chain employs TRBV15 and TRBJ1-1; the D gene is possibly TRBD1 (6 bases). The CDR3 consists of 14 residues. Per the germline V gene, CDR1 is LNHNV and CDR2 is YYDKDF (reference sequence). V lost 1 base and J lost 4, with 10 bases in between. The CDR3 reads CATSRGRGGTEAFF. The CDR3 DNA reads as TGTGCCACCAGCAGAGGCAGGGGCGGCACTGAAGCTTTCTTT.

The rearrangement joins TRBV3-1 (or the pseudogene TRBV3-2) to TRBJ2-3; D unclear. CDR1 LGHDT and CDR2 YNNKEL come from the germline V gene (reference sequence). V gave up 1 base and J gave up 5 bases, with 13 bases separating them. The CDR3 is 15 amino acids. The CDR3 is CASSQATPTVDTQYF. In DNA, the CDR3 is TGTGCCAGCAGCCAAGCGACTCCCACGGTAGATACGCAGTATTTT.

The chain combines TRBV6-5 with TRBJ1-4; 7 nucleotides match TRBD1. Germline lookup yields CDR1 MNHEY and CDR2 SVGAGI. The CDR3 runs to 15 residues. The V and J ends lost 6 bases and 8 bases, in that order; junction bases with no gene match: 12. CDR3 residues: CASRHESTGNEKLFF. CDR3 DNA sequence: TGTGCCAGCAGGCACGAATCGACAGGGAACGAAAAACTGTTTTTT.

For this clone: Other DNA sequences in this specimen translate into the identical CDR3. This chain links TRBV5-1 with TRBJ1-6; tentative D call: TRBD1 (5 bases). V was clipped by 0 bases and J by 6 bases, with 10 bases between them. The CDR3 is 15 residues long. Germline loops: CDR1 SGHRS, CDR2 YFSETQ. In DNA form, the CDR3 reads TGCGCCAGCAGCTTGGATGGGGGGGGTAATTCACCCCTCCACTTT. Encoded protein: CASSLDGGGNSPLHF.

The rearrangement links TRBV21-1 to TRBJ1-1. TRBV21-1 is listed as a pseudogene. The CDR3 has 18 amino acids. Written as DNA, the CDR3 is TGTGCCAGCAGCAAAGCGCAAGATCGAGGCAGCCTGAACACTGAAGCTTTCTTT. Amino acids: CASSKAQDRGSLNTEAFF.

The chain joins TRBV5-4 to TRBJ2-3, with 8 positions matching TRBD2. The V segment lost 4 bases and the J segment 2 bases; nucleotides outside the gene matches: 3. The CDR3 has 14 amino acids. The germline V gene encodes CDR1 SGHNT and CDR2 YYREEE (reference sequence). This CDR3 reads CASSPGGVTDTQYF. As DNA, the CDR3 is TGTGCCAGCAGCCCCGGGGGGGTCACAGATACGCAGTATTTT.

V usage is TRBV5-1 and J usage is TRBJ2-5, with unresolved D. The V and J ends lost 4 bases and 4 bases respectively, with 5 bases between them. CDR3 length: 11 residues. CDR1 is SGHRS and CDR2 is YFSETQ in the germline V gene. Here the CDR3 DNA reads TGCGCCAGCAGCGACTCAGAGACCCAGTACTTC. It is translated as CASSDSETQYF.

The V gene is TRBV11-2, the J gene TRBJ2-5; maybe TRBD1 (5 bases). Germline CDR1 SGHAT, CDR2 FQNNGV. V gave up 3 bases and J gave up 0 bases, with 11 bases separating them. CDR3 length: 15 residues. The DNA for the CDR3 is TGTGCCAGCAGCTTTCGTCAGGGATACCAAGAGACCCAGTACTTC. Its protein is CASSFRQGYQETQYF.

The chain has TRBV10-3 and TRBJ1-5; TRBD1 might be the D (6 bases). The V end was cut by 3 bases, the J end by 5 bases, with 8 bases between. The CDR3 covers 13 residues. Germline lookup yields CDR1 ENHRY and CDR2 SYGVKD. The CDR3: CAISDRTDQPQHF. DNA for the CDR3: TGTGCCATCAGTGACCGGACAGATCAGCCCCAGCATTTT.

V gene TRBV3-1 (or the pseudogene TRBV3-2) combines with J gene TRBJ2-1; TRBD1 is a possible D gene (6 bases). Germline V lookup: CDR1 LGHDT, CDR2 YNNKEL (reference sequence). V lost 0 bases and J lost 8, with 14 bases in between. This CDR3 has 15 amino acids. The CDR3 DNA follows: TGTGCCAGCAGCCAAGAAACGCTTTGGGGGCATGAGCAGTTCTTC. Its translation is CASSQETLWGHEQFF.

This rearrangement joins TRBV3-1 (or the pseudogene TRBV3-2) to TRBJ2-1; perhaps TRBD1 as D (6 bases). The V end was cut by 1 base, the J end by 2 bases, with 12 bases between. The germline CDR1 and CDR2 sequences are LGHDT and YNNKEL (reference sequence). The CDR3 extends over 16 amino acids. This chain's CDR3 is CASSQGGSGAYNEQFF. The CDR3, as DNA: TGTGCCAGCAGCCAAGGGGGGTCAGGGGCCTACAATGAGCAGTTCTTC.